The sequence of this TCR beta chain was determined in a study of kidney transplant recipient with SARS-CoV-2 infection. This CDR3 comprises 15 residues. TCRdb itself ran the reads through MiXCR, one entry per CDR3 protein. The sample holds about 250,000 distinct CDR3 sequences, 29% seen once. A remark on this clonotype: A much larger clone lies a single base off, so this may be a read error.

V and J are TRBV12-3 or TRBV12-4 and TRBJ2-6; 9 bases align to TRBD2. The J call may not be correct, given that the DNA end is closer to TRBJ2-7. Sequences were derived from a blood sample, sampled at baseline and on roughly day 120 from a kidney transplant recipient. The receptor was isolated from a male patient between 25 and 39 years old who had COVID-19 and was a kidney transplant recipient. The graft donor may have given rise to some T cells. CDR3: CASSLFSSGISEQYF. The CDR3 nucleotides are TGTGCCAGCAGTTTATTCTCTAGCGGGATTAGCGAGCAGTACTTC.